These T cell receptor beta chains were read from a single sample in a study of blood T cell repertoires in COVID-19. Only in-frame clones appear in the TCRdb table, and some are missing; sequencing was by immunoSEQ multiplex PCR. In the table there are more than 200,000 clones, under 90% of which are singletons. Sequencing used PBMCs or T cells enriched from blood (not recorded which). The receptors were gathered from a man aged 60 to 69 who had recovered from COVID-19. CDR3s include the opening cysteine and the closing phenylalanine or tryptophan. The D gene is left open where the match is weak. Clone size, where shown, is once, few, many, or a class for clones that have expanded.

J: TRBJ1-2; V: TRBV7-2; D: TRBD1; size: -; CDR3: CASSPRTGDGYTF; DNA: TGTGCCAGCAGCCCCAGGACAGGGGATGGCTACACCTTC
J: TRBJ2-3; V: TRBV30; D: TRBD1; size: -; CDR3: CAWSKTGKRTDTQYF; DNA: TGTGCCTGGAGTAAGACAGGGAAACGCACAGATACGCAGTATTTT
J: TRBJ2-5; V: TRBV5-1; D: TRBD1; size: once; CDR3: CASSGTGTGVETQYF; DNA: TGCGCCAGCAGCGGTACCGGGACAGGGGTCGAGACCCAGTACTTC
J: TRBJ2-7; V: TRBV10-3; D: TRBD1; size: -; CDR3: CAISESRQGASYEQYF; DNA: TGTGCCATCAGTGAGTCGCGACAGGGGGCCTCCTACGAGCAGTACTTC
J: TRBJ1-4; V: TRBV18; D: TRBD1; size: -; CDR3: CASSPRPGGRTNEKLFF; DNA: TGTGCCAGCTCACCACGGCCAGGGGGCCGAACTAATGAAAAACTGTTTTTT
J: TRBJ1-2; V: TRBV14; D: -; size: -; CDR3: CASSQDGGYGYTF; DNA: TGTGCCAGCAGCCAGGACGGGGGCTATGGCTACACCTTC
J: TRBJ1-6; V: TRBV27; D: -; size: -; CDR3: CASSFQTGISSPLHF; DNA: TGTGCCAGCAGTTTCCAGACAGGTATTTCTTCACCCCTCCACTTT
J: TRBJ2-1; V: TRBV29-1; D: -; size: -; CDR3: CSVEVFSEQFF; DNA: TGCAGCGTTGAAGTGTTCAGTGAGCAGTTCTTC
J: TRBJ2-1; V: TRBV30; D: TRBD2; size: -; CDR3: CAWSLGGGSYNEQFF; DNA: TGTGCCTGGAGTCTGGGGGGGGGTTCCTACAATGAGCAGTTCTTC
J: TRBJ2-1; V: TRBV27; D: -; size: -; CDR3: CASSKVQGRNEQFF; DNA: TGTGCCAGCAGCAAGGTACAGGGGAGGAATGAGCAGTTCTTC
J: TRBJ2-2; V: TRBV3-1/TRBV3-2; D: -; size: -; CDR3: CASSQGRVRTGELFF; DNA: TGTGCCAGCAGCCAAGGGAGGGTGCGCACCGGGGAGCTGTTTTTT
J: TRBJ1-3; V: TRBV6-5; D: -; size: -; CDR3: CASSLTSSGNTIYF; DNA: TGTGCCAGCAGTCTTACCAGCTCTGGAAACACCATATATTTT
J: TRBJ1-1; V: TRBV6-5; D: -; size: -; CDR3: CASSPGKNEAFF; DNA: TGTGCCAGCAGTCCAGGGAAGAATGAAGCTTTCTTT
J: TRBJ2-1; V: TRBV10-3; D: TRBD1; size: -; CDR3: CAISEPGTGGWNEQFF; DNA: TGTGCCATCAGTGAGCCGGGGACAGGGGGTTGGAATGAGCAGTTCTTC